This T cell receptor (beta chain) was sequenced for a study of cytomegalovirus exposure and HLA in healthy donors. Both 60 Vbeta primers and 13 Jbeta primers went into the PCR. TCRdb's table, derived via immunoSEQ multiplex PCR, lists solely in-frame clones and lacks some. The sample includes roughly 100,000 clones, about four fifths of them seen just once. The V end was cut by 3 bases, the J end by 8 bases, with 11 bases between. The germline gives CDR1 SGDLS, CDR2 YYNGEE. The CDR3 length is 13 residues. This rearrangement joins TRBV9 to TRBJ1-4; D unclear. Sample: PBMCs. The origin of this receptor is a woman aged 35 to 49 in good health and CMV-seronegative. The chain's CDR3 is CASSAFGEEKLFF. Here the CDR3 DNA reads TGTGCCAGCAGCGCATTCGGAGAGGAAAAACTGTTTTTT.